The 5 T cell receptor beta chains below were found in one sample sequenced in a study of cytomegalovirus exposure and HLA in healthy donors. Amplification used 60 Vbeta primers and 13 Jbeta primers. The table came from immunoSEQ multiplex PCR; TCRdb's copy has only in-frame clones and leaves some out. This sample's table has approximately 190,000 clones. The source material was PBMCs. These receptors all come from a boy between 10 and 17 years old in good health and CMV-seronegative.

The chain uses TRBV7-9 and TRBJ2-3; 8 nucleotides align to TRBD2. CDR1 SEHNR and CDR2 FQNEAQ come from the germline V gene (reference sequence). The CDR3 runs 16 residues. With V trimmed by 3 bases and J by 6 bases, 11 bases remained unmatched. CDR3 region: CASSFNPRGGLDTQYF. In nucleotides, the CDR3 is TGTGCCAGCAGCTTTAACCCCCGGGGGGGCCTTGATACGCAGTATTTT.

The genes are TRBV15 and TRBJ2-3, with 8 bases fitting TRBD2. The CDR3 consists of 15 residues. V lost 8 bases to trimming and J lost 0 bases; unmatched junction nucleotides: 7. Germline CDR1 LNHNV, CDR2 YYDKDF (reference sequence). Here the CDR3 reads CATESGGYSTDTQYF. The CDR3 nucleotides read TGTGCCACCGAGAGCGGGGGTTATAGCACAGATACGCAGTATTTT.

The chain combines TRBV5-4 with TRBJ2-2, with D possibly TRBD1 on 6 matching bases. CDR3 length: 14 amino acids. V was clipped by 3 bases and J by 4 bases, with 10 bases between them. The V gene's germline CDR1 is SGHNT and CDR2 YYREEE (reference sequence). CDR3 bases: TGTGCCAGCAGCTGGGACATACCCACCGGGGAGCTGTTTTTT. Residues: CASSWDIPTGELFF. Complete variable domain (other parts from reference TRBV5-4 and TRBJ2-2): ETGVTQSPTHLIKTRGQQVTLRCSSQSGHNTVSWYQQALGQGPQFIFQYYREEENGRGNFPPRFSGLQFPNYSSELNVNALELDDSALYLCASSWDIPTGELFFGEGSRLTVL.

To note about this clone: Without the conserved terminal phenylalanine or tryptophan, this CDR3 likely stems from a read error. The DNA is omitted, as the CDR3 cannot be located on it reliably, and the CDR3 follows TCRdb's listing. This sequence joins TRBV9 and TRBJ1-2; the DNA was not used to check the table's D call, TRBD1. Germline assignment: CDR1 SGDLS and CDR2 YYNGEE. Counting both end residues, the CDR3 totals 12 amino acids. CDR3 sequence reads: CASSPYPTGSNL.

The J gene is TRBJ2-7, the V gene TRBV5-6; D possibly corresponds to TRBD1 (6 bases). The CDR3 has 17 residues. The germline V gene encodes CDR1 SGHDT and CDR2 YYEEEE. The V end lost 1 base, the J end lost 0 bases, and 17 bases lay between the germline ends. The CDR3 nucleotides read TGTGCCAGCAGCTTGAAAGCATGGGACAAGAGCTCCTACGAGCAGTACTTC. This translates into CASSLKAWDKSSYEQYF.